Here is one T cell receptor beta chain with its context. The CDR3 contains 13 residues. Trimming shortened V by 3 bases and J by 5 bases, and 10 bases separated the two germline ends. Germline lookup yields CDR1 MDHEN and CDR2 SYDVKM. The data originate from a study of cytomegalovirus exposure and HLA in healthy donors. The PCR had 60 Vbeta and 13 Jbeta primers. Repertoires were generated with immunoSEQ multiplex PCR, while TCRdb's copy carries only in-frame clones and drops some. The sample shows 55,000 to 75,000 clones, over 75% of them seen only once. This TCR was sampled from a man aged 18 to 30 in good health and CMV-seronegative. The source material was PBMCs. This chain links TRBV28 with TRBJ1-2, with D unresolved. The CDR3 sequence: CASSLSRTYGYTF. DNA for the CDR3: TGTGCCAGCAGTTTGAGTAGGACTTATGGCTACACCTTC.